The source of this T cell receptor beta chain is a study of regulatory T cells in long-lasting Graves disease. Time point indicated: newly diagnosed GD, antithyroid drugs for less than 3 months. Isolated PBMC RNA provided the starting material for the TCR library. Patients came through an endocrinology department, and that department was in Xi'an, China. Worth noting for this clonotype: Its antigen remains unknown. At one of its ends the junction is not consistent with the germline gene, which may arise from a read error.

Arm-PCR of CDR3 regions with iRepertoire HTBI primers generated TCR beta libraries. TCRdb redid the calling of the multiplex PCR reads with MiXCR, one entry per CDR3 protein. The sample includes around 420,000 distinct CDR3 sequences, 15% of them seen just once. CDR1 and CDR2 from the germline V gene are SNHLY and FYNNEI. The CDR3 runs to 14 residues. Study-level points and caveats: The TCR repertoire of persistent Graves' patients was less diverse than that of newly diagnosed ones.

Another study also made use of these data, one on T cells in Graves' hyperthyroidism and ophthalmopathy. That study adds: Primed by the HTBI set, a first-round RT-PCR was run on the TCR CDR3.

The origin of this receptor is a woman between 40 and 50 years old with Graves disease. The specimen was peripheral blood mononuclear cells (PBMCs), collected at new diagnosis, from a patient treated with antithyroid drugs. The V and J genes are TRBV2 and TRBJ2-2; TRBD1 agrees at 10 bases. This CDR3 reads CVSSRDRGAGELFF. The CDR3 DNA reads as TGTGTCAGCAGTCGGGACAGGGGTGCCGGGGAGCTGTTTTTT.